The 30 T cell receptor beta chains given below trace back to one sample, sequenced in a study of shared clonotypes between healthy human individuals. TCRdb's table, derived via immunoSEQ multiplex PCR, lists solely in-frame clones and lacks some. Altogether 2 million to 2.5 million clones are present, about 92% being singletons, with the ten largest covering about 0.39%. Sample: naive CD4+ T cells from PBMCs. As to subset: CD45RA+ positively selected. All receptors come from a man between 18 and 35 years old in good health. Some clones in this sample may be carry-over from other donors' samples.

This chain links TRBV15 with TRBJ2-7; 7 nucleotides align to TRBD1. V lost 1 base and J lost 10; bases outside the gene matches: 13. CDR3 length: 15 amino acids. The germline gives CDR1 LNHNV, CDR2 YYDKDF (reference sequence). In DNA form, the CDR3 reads TGTGCCACCAGCAGAGGGGGGACAGTAGTCCTACAACAGTACTTC. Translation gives CATSRGGTVVLQQYF.

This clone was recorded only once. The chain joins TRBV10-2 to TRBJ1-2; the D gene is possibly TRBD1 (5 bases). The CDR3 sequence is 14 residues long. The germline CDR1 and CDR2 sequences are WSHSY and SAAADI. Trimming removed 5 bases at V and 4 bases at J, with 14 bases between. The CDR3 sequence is CASSLDRGGYGYTF. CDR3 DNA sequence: TGCGCCAGCAGTTTGGACCGGGGGGGCTATGGCTACACCTTC.

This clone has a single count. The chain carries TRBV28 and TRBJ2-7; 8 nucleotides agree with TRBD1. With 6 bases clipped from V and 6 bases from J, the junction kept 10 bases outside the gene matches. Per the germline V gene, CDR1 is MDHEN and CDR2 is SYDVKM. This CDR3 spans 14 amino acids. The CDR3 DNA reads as TGTGCCAGCAGGTCAGGGGGCGGCCCCCTCGAGCAGTACTTC. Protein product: CASRSGGGPLEQYF.

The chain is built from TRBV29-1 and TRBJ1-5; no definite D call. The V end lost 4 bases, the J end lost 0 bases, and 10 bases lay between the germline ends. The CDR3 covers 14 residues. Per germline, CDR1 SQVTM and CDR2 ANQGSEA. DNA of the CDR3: TGCAGCGTTGGGTGGGAGAATAGCAATCAGCCCCAGCATTTT. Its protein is CSVGWENSNQPQHF.

The DNA of the CDR3 is TGTGCCAGCAGTTTAGGTGGACGGGCAGATGAGCAGTTCTTC. This codes for CASSLGGRADEQFF. V is TRBV28 and J is TRBJ2-1; D not resolved. The V gene lost 2 bases and the J gene lost 8 bases, with 13 bases spanning the gap. Germline values: CDR1 MDHEN, CDR2 SYDVKM. This CDR3 contains 14 residues.

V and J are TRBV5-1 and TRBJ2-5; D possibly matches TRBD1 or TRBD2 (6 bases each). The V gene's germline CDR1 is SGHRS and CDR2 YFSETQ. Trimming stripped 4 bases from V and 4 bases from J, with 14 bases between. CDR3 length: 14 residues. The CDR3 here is CASSPGGFRETQYF. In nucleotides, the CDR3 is TGCGCCAGCAGCCCCGGGGGCTTTAGAGAGACCCAGTACTTC.

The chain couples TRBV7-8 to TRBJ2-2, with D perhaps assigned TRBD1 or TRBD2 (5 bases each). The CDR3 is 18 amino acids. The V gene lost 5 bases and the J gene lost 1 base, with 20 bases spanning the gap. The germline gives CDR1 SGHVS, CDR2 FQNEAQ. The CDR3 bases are TGTGCCAGCAGCCCCCAACTGGGGGTCCTCATGAACACCGGGGAGCTGTTTTTT. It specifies CASSPQLGVLMNTGELFF.

CDR3 nucleotides: TGTGCCAGCAGTGAACCGGGACTAGCGGTCTACGAGCAGTACTTC. This encodes CASSEPGLAVYEQYF. The rearrangement uses TRBV6-1 and TRBJ2-7; 11 positions match TRBD2. CDR3 length: 15 residues. V trimming: 2 bases; J trimming: 3 bases; junction bases outside the gene matches: 3. Per the germline V gene, CDR1 is MNHNS and CDR2 is SASEGT.

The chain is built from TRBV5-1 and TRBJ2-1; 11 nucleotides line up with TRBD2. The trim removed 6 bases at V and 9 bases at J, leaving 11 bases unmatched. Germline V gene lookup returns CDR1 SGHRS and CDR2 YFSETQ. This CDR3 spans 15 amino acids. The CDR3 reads CASTLTSGTLGEQFF. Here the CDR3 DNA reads TGCGCCAGCACCCTGACTAGCGGGACCCTCGGTGAGCAGTTCTTC.

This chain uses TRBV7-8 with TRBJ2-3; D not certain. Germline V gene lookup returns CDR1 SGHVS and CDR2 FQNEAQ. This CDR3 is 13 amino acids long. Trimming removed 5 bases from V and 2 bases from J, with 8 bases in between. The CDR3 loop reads CASSPTDTDTQYF. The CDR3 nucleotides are TGTGCCAGCAGCCCAACCGACACAGATACGCAGTATTTT. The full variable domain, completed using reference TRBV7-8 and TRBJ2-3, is GAGVSQSPRYKVAKRGQDVALRCDPISGHVSLFWYQQALGQGPEFLTYFQNEAQLDKSGLPSDRFFAERPEGSVSTLKIQRTQQEDSAVYLCASSPTDTDTQYFGPGTRLTVL.

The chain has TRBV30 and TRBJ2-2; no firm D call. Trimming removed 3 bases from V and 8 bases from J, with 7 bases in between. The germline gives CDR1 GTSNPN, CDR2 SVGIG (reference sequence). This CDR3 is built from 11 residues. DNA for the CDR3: TGTGCCTGGAGCCCCGCTGGGGAGCTGTTTTTT. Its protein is CAWSPAGELFF. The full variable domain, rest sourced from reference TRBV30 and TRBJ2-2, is SQTIHQWPATLVQPVGSPLSLECTVEGTSNPNLYWYRQAAGRGLQLLFYSVGIGQISSEVPQNLSASRPQDRQFILSSKKLLLSDSGFYLCAWSPAGELFFGEGSRLTVL.

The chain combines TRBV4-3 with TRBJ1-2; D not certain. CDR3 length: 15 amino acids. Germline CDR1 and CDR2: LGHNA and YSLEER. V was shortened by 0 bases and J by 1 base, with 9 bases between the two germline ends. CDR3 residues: CASSQEPASNYGYTF. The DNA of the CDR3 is TGCGCCAGCAGCCAAGAGCCAGCAAGTAACTATGGCTACACCTTC.

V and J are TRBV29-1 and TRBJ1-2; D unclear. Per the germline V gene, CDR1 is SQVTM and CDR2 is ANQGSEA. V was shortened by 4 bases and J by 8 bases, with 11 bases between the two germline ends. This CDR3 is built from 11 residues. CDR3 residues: CSVGLVLGYTF. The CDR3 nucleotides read TGCAGCGTTGGGTTGGTGCTCGGCTACACCTTC.

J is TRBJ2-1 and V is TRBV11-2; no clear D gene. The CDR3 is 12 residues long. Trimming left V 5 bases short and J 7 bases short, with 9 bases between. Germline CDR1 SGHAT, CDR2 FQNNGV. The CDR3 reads CASSPTWNEQFF. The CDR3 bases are TGTGCCAGCAGCCCCACTTGGAATGAGCAGTTCTTC.

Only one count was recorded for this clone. For the CDR3, the DNA is TGCGCCAGCAGCTTGGACCCTCGACGACAGGGAGGGGAGCCTAGCGGATACAATGAGCAGTTCTTC. This gives the protein CASSLDPRRQGGEPSGYNEQFF. This chain joins TRBV5-1 and TRBJ2-1; D is possibly TRBD1 or TRBD2 (7 bases each). V lost 0 bases and J 4 bases, leaving 32 bases between the germline ends. Per the germline V gene, CDR1 is SGHRS and CDR2 is YFSETQ. CDR3 length: 22 residues.

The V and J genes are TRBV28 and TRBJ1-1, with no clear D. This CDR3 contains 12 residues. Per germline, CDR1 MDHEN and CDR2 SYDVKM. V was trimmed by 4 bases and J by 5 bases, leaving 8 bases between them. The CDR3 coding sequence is TGTGCCAGCAGTTCCCTTGTAACTGAAGCTTTCTTT. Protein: CASSSLVTEAFF.

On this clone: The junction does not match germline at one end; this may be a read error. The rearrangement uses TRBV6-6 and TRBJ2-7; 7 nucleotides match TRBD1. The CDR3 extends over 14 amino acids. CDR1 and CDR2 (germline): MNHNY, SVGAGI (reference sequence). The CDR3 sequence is CASSYSPQGDGWDF. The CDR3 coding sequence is TGTGCCAGCAGTTACTCCCCCCAGGGGGACGGTTGGGACTTC.

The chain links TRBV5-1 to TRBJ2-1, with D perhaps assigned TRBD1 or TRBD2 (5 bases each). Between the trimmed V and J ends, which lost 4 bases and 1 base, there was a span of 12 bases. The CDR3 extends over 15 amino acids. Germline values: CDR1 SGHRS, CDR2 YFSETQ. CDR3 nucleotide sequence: TGCGCCAGCAGCCACGGGACGGAGTCCTACAATGAGCAGTTCTTC. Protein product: CASSHGTESYNEQFF.

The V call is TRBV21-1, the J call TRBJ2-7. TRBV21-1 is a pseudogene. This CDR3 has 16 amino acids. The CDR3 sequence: CASSKGLRQGGGEQYF. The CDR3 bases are TGTGCCAGCAGCAAAGGGCTTAGGCAGGGTGGGGGCGAGCAGTACTTC.

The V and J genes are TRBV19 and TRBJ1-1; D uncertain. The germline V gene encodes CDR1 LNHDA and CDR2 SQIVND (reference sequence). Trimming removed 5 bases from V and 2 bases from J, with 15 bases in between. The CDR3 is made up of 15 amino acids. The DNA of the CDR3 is TGTGCCAGTAGTGGGATGAGGCGGCGCAACACTGAAGCTTTCTTT. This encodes CASSGMRRRNTEAFF.

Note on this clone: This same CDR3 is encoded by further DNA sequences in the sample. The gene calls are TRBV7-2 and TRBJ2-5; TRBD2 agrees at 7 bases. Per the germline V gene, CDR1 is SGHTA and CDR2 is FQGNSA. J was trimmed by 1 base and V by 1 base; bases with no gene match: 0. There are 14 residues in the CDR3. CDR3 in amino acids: CASSLGLAQETQYF. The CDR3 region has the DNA TGTGCCAGCAGCTTAGGACTAGCCCAAGAGACCCAGTACTTC.

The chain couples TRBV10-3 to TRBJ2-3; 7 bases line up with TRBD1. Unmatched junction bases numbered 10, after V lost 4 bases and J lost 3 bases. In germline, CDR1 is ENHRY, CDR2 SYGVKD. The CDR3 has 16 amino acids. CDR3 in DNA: TGTGCCATCAGTGGACAACCGGGACAGTCAACAGATACGCAGTATTTT. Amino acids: CAISGQPGQSTDTQYF.

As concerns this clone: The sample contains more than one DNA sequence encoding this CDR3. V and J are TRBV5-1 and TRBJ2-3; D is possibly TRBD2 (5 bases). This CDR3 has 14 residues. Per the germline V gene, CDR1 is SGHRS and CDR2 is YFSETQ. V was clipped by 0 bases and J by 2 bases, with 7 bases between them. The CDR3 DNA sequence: TGCGCCAGCAGCTTGGGGGGAGACACAGATACGCAGTATTTT. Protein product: CASSLGGDTDTQYF.

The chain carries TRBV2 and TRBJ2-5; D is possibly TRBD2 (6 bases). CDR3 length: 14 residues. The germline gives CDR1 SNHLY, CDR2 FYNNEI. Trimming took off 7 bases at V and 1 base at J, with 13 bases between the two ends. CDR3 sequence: CASMWGESQETQYF. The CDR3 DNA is TGTGCCAGCATGTGGGGGGAGAGCCAAGAGACCCAGTACTTC.

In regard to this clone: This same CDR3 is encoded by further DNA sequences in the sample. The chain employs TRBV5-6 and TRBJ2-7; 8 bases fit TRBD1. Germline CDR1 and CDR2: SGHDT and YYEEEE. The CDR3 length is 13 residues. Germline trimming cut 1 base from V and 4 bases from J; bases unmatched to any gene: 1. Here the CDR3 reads CASSLTGGYEQYF. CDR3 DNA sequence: TGTGCCAGCAGCTTGACAGGGGGTTACGAGCAGTACTTC.

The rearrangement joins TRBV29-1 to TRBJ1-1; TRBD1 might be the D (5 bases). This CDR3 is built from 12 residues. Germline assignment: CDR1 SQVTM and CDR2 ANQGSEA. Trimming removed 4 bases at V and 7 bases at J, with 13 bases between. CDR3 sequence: CSVGTAGGEAFF. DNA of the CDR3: TGCAGCGTTGGGACGGCCGGGGGTGAAGCTTTCTTT.

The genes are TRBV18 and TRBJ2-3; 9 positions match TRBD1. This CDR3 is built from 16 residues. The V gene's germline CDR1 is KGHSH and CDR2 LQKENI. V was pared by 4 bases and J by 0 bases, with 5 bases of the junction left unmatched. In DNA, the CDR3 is TGTGCCAGCTCACGGACCGGGACAGGGAGCACAGATACGCAGTATTTT. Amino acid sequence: CASSRTGTGSTDTQYF.

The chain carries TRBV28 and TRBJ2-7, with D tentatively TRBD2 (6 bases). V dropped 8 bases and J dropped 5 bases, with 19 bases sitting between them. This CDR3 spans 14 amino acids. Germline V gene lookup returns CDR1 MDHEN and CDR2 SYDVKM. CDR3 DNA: TGTGCCAGCCTTAGGGCACCCAGGGAGGACGAGCAGTACTTC. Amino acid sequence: CASLRAPREDEQYF.

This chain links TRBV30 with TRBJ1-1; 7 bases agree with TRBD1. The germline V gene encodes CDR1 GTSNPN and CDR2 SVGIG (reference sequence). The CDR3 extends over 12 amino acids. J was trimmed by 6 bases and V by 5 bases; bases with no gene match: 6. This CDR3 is CAWDRVNAEAFF. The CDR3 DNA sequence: TGTGCCTGGGACAGGGTTAACGCTGAAGCTTTCTTT.

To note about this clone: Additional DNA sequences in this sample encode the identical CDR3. The CDR3 here is CASSLRLAGGSTDTQYF. CDR3 DNA: TGTGCCAGCAGCCTCAGACTAGCGGGAGGTTCCACAGATACGCAGTATTTT. V is TRBV7-2 and J is TRBJ2-3; 13 positions agree with TRBD2. Germline CDR1 SGHTA, CDR2 FQGNSA. The CDR3 has 17 amino acids. V was clipped by 5 bases and J by 2 bases; unmatched bases: 7.